The rows below give T cell receptor beta chains drawn from one sample of a study of T cell repertoires in cytomegalovirus infection. TCRdb re-called the reads through MiXCR, storing one row per CDR3 protein. The repertoire holds 600,000 to 700,000 distinct CDR3 sequences, with around 30% as singletons. What these receptors recognize is not known. This specimen was cultured PBMCs, taken from culture after CMV antigen stimulation. Source of these receptors: a human donor in good health (CMV status not recorded). Some clones in this sample may be carry-over from other donors' samples. CDR3s include the opening cysteine and the closing phenylalanine or tryptophan. Each record gives: clone size, V gene, D gene, J gene, CDR3 DNA, CDR3 protein. D genes are given only for firm matches. Expanded clones get a size class; other rows say once, few or many, or leave the size out.

clone_size: NA
v_call: TRBV7-2
d_call: NA
j_call: TRBJ2-7
cdr3_nt: TGTGCCAGCAGCCGAGGGCGGGCAGGCTCCTACGAGCAGTACTTC
cdr3_aa: CASSRGRAGSYEQYF

clone_size: NA
v_call: TRBV10-3
d_call: NA
j_call: TRBJ2-5
cdr3_nt: TGTGCCATCAGTGAGGTTGGCAGGCTTCGGACCCAGTACTTC
cdr3_aa: CAISEVGRLRTQYF

clone_size: many
v_call: TRBV7-2
d_call: NA
j_call: TRBJ2-1
cdr3_nt: TGTGCCAGCAGCGCCCAAACCGGCGGGTATTCGATATACAATGAGCAGTTCTTC
cdr3_aa: CASSAQTGGYSIYNEQFF

clone_size: NA
v_call: TRBV20-1
d_call: TRBD1
j_call: TRBJ1-5
cdr3_nt: TGCAGTGCTAGATTTACAGGGGCACTTCAGCCCCAGCATTTT
cdr3_aa: CSARFTGALQPQHF

clone_size: few
v_call: TRBV7-6
d_call: NA
j_call: TRBJ1-1
cdr3_nt: TGTGCCAGCAGCTTATCCCACACTGAAGCTTTCTTT
cdr3_aa: CASSLSHTEAFF

clone_size: NA
v_call: TRBV5-1
d_call: NA
j_call: TRBJ1-1
cdr3_nt: TGCGCCAGCAGCGCACCGTGGCAGGGTGACACTGAAGCTTTCTTT
cdr3_aa: CASSAPWQGDTEAFF

clone_size: NA
v_call: TRBV11-2
d_call: NA
j_call: TRBJ2-5
cdr3_nt: TGTGCCAGCAGCTTTTTGTCAAGCGGGACCCAGTACTTC
cdr3_aa: CASSFLSSGTQYF

clone_size: NA
v_call: TRBV12-3/TRBV12-4
d_call: NA
j_call: TRBJ1-5
cdr3_nt: TGTGCCAGCAGTTTCGACGGGAACTTTAATCAGCCCCAGCATTTT
cdr3_aa: CASSFDGNFNQPQHF

clone_size: few
v_call: TRBV7-2
d_call: NA
j_call: TRBJ2-1
cdr3_nt: TGTGCCAGCAGCTTAGGGTTTACTTTCTACAATGAGCAGTTCTTC
cdr3_aa: CASSLGFTFYNEQFF

clone_size: NA
v_call: TRBV3-1
d_call: NA
j_call: TRBJ2-3
cdr3_nt: TGTGCCAGCAGCCAAGGAACGGTCAGTGATACGCAGTATTTT
cdr3_aa: CASSQGTVSDTQYF

clone_size: NA
v_call: TRBV4-1
d_call: TRBD2
j_call: TRBJ2-3
cdr3_nt: TGCGCCAGCAGCCAAGATGGCGGGGGTTTCACAGATACGCAGTATTTT
cdr3_aa: CASSQDGGGFTDTQYF

clone_size: NA
v_call: TRBV7-2
d_call: NA
j_call: TRBJ1-6
cdr3_nt: TGTGCCAGCAGCCCCACGACGTCAGGGTCCCTCCACTTT
cdr3_aa: CASSPTTSGSLHF

clone_size: NA
v_call: TRBV5-4
d_call: TRBD1
j_call: TRBJ2-7
cdr3_nt: TGTGCCAGCAGCCTACAGGGGAACGAGCAGTACTTC
cdr3_aa: CASSLQGNEQYF

clone_size: few
v_call: TRBV4-1
d_call: NA
j_call: TRBJ2-3
cdr3_nt: TGTGCCAGCAGCCTCCACACAGGGTCTAGCACAGATACGCAGTATTTT
cdr3_aa: CASSLHTGSSTDTQYF

clone_size: NA
v_call: TRBV23-1
d_call: NA
j_call: TRBJ2-5
cdr3_nt: TGCGCCAGCAGTCAAGACATACCAGGGGCCCCGGGGGAGACCCAGTACTTC
cdr3_aa: CASSQDIPGAPGETQYF

clone_size: NA
v_call: TRBV6-1
d_call: TRBD1
j_call: TRBJ1-1
cdr3_nt: TGTGCCAGCAGTGGATTTAGGGGGCCGGCTGAAGCTTTCTTT
cdr3_aa: CASSGFRGPAEAFF

clone_size: NA
v_call: TRBV19
d_call: NA
j_call: TRBJ1-2
cdr3_nt: TGTGCCAGTAGTATAGAAGGGGAACAGGGATCTCATGGCTACACCTTC
cdr3_aa: CASSIEGEQGSHGYTF

clone_size: NA
v_call: TRBV25-1
d_call: TRBD2
j_call: TRBJ2-2
cdr3_nt: TGTGCCAGCAGTGCACGCGGGGGACTAGCGGGGCTCCCCGGGGAGCTGTTTTTT
cdr3_aa: CASSARGGLAGLPGELFF

clone_size: NA
v_call: TRBV20-1
d_call: TRBD1
j_call: TRBJ1-3
cdr3_nt: TGCAGTGCACTGGACAGGGACTCTGGAAACACCATATATTTT
cdr3_aa: CSALDRDSGNTIYF

clone_size: few
v_call: TRBV27
d_call: NA
j_call: TRBJ2-1
cdr3_nt: TGTGCCAGCAGTTTAACCACGAGCTCCTACAATGAGCAGTTCTTC
cdr3_aa: CASSLTTSSYNEQFF

clone_size: NA
v_call: TRBV7-9
d_call: TRBD2
j_call: TRBJ2-7
cdr3_nt: TGTGCCAGCACGGGGCTAGCGGTAGAGTATAGGTCCTACGAGCAGTACTTC
cdr3_aa: CASTGLAVEYRSYEQYF

clone_size: NA
v_call: TRBV3-1
d_call: TRBD2
j_call: TRBJ2-1
cdr3_nt: TGTGCCAGCAGCCAAGCTAGCGGAGACAACAATGAGCAGTTCTTC
cdr3_aa: CASSQASGDNNEQFF

clone_size: NA
v_call: TRBV7-2
d_call: NA
j_call: TRBJ2-2
cdr3_nt: TGTGCCAGCAGGAGCGTTCGGGGGCTGAGGACCGGGGAGCTGTTTTTT
cdr3_aa: CASRSVRGLRTGELFF

clone_size: NA
v_call: TRBV29-1
d_call: NA
j_call: TRBJ2-3
cdr3_nt: TGCAGCGAGCAAACAGGGACAGATACGCAGTATTTT
cdr3_aa: CSEQTGTDTQYF

clone_size: few
v_call: TRBV28
d_call: TRBD2
j_call: TRBJ2-1
cdr3_nt: TGTGCCAGCAGTTTCGAGAGCGGGGGGTCGTACAATGAGCAGTTCTTC
cdr3_aa: CASSFESGGSYNEQFF

clone_size: NA
v_call: TRBV11-2
d_call: NA
j_call: TRBJ1-1
cdr3_nt: TGTGCCAGCAGCTCCCATTGGAACACTGAAGCTTTCTTT
cdr3_aa: CASSSHWNTEAFF

clone_size: NA
v_call: TRBV12-3/TRBV12-4
d_call: NA
j_call: TRBJ1-6
cdr3_nt: TGTGCCAGCAGTCTTCGGGGGGTCGGGTTCTCCTATAATTCACCCCTCCACTTT
cdr3_aa: CASSLRGVGFSYNSPLHF

clone_size: many
v_call: TRBV7-6
d_call: NA
j_call: TRBJ2-5
cdr3_nt: TGTGCCAGCAGCCTACCGTCGTACCAAGAGACCCAGTACTTC
cdr3_aa: CASSLPSYQETQYF

clone_size: many
v_call: TRBV7-2
d_call: NA
j_call: TRBJ1-1
cdr3_nt: TGTGCCAGCAGCCTCGGACCTGGGGCGGGCACTGAAGCTTTCTTT
cdr3_aa: CASSLGPGAGTEAFF

clone_size: NA
v_call: TRBV18
d_call: TRBD1
j_call: TRBJ1-2
cdr3_nt: TGTGCCAGCTCACCAGGGACAGTCTACTTAAGTGGCTACACCTTC
cdr3_aa: CASSPGTVYLSGYTF

clone_size: few
v_call: TRBV19
d_call: TRBD1
j_call: TRBJ1-5
cdr3_nt: TGTGCCAGTAGTCGTCCGGGACAGGGGAATCAGCCCCAGCATTTT
cdr3_aa: CASSRPGQGNQPQHF

clone_size: few
v_call: TRBV6-6
d_call: NA
j_call: TRBJ2-7
cdr3_nt: TGTGCCAGCAGTTACTCCCTTGCGGCGACCTACGAGCAGTACTTC
cdr3_aa: CASSYSLAATYEQYF

clone_size: NA
v_call: TRBV20-1
d_call: NA
j_call: TRBJ2-5
cdr3_nt: TGCAGTGCTAGAGATCTAGGCGCTGAGACCCAGTACTTC
cdr3_aa: CSARDLGAETQYF

clone_size: few
v_call: TRBV7-2
d_call: NA
j_call: TRBJ2-7
cdr3_nt: TGTGCCAGCAGCCCCCCGTTAGTTGGTGAGCAGTACTTC
cdr3_aa: CASSPPLVGEQYF

clone_size: NA
v_call: TRBV27
d_call: NA
j_call: TRBJ1-6
cdr3_nt: TGTGCCAGCAGTTCGCAGGGTCAAGATAATTCACCCCTCCACTTT
cdr3_aa: CASSSQGQDNSPLHF

clone_size: few
v_call: TRBV20-1
d_call: NA
j_call: TRBJ1-2
cdr3_nt: TGCAGTGCTAGAGCGGGACATGTGATGGGCACCTTC
cdr3_aa: CSARAGHVMGTF

clone_size: NA
v_call: TRBV7-2
d_call: NA
j_call: TRBJ1-3
cdr3_nt: TGTGCCAGCACCCCTGGGGGCCCCTCTGGAAACACCATATATTTT
cdr3_aa: CASTPGGPSGNTIYF

clone_size: many
v_call: TRBV7-8
d_call: NA
j_call: TRBJ2-3
cdr3_nt: TGTGCCAGCAGCTTAGGAGAAAACACAGATACGCAGTATTTT
cdr3_aa: CASSLGENTDTQYF

clone_size: NA
v_call: TRBV20-1
d_call: NA
j_call: TRBJ1-1
cdr3_nt: TGCAGTGCCAAGCAAGGGGCCCCGAACACTGAAGCTTTCTTT
cdr3_aa: CSAKQGAPNTEAFF

clone_size: NA
v_call: TRBV7-6
d_call: TRBD1
j_call: TRBJ2-7
cdr3_nt: TGTGCCAGCAGCTTACGCTGGGACAGCAACGAGCAGTACTTC
cdr3_aa: CASSLRWDSNEQYF

clone_size: NA
v_call: TRBV4-1
d_call: NA
j_call: TRBJ1-5
cdr3_nt: TGCGCCAGCAGCCAAGATCGAGGGGGTCTTCCACGCAATCAGCCCCAGCATTTT
cdr3_aa: CASSQDRGGLPRNQPQHF

clone_size: NA
v_call: TRBV20-1
d_call: NA
j_call: TRBJ1-1
cdr3_nt: TGCAGTGCTAGAATAGGGAGACGGGAGAACACTGAAGCTTTCTTT
cdr3_aa: CSARIGRRENTEAFF

clone_size: NA
v_call: TRBV9
d_call: TRBD2
j_call: TRBJ2-7
cdr3_nt: TGTGCCAGCAGCGGGGGGACTAGCGCAACCTACGAGCAGTACTTC
cdr3_aa: CASSGGTSATYEQYF

clone_size: once
v_call: TRBV15
d_call: TRBD1
j_call: TRBJ2-5
cdr3_nt: TGTGCCACCCTGGGGTCCCACGGGACAGGGGCCAAGACCCAGTACTTC
cdr3_aa: CATLGSHGTGAKTQYF

clone_size: once
v_call: TRBV2
d_call: NA
j_call: TRBJ1-4
cdr3_nt: TGTGCCAGCAGCCGCAGACGGGGGCGCCGGTTTGAAAAACTGTTTTTT
cdr3_aa: CASSRRRGRRFEKLFF

clone_size: once
v_call: TRBV15
d_call: TRBD2
j_call: TRBJ2-7
cdr3_nt: TGTGCCACGGGTCGCGGGGGGTACGAGCAGTACTTC
cdr3_aa: CATGRGGYEQYF

clone_size: NA
v_call: TRBV12-3/TRBV12-4
d_call: NA
j_call: TRBJ1-1
cdr3_nt: TGTGCCCAACGCGAGATAGCTGAAGCTTTCTTT
cdr3_aa: CAQREIAEAFF

clone_size: NA
v_call: TRBV4-2
d_call: NA
j_call: TRBJ2-5
cdr3_nt: TGTGCCAGCAGCCAAGACCTATTATCCGAGACCCAGTACTTC
cdr3_aa: CASSQDLLSETQYF

clone_size: NA
v_call: TRBV5-3
d_call: NA
j_call: TRBJ1-1
cdr3_nt: TGTGCCAGCAGCTTGGCCGGGGGTGTCGGGGCTTTCTTT
cdr3_aa: CASSLAGGVGAFF

clone_size: NA
v_call: TRBV19
d_call: TRBD1
j_call: TRBJ2-2
cdr3_nt: TGTGCCAGTAGTGCGGCGGACAGGACCGGGGAGCTGTTTTTT
cdr3_aa: CASSAADRTGELFF

clone_size: few
v_call: TRBV5-8
d_call: NA
j_call: TRBJ2-2
cdr3_nt: TGTGCCAGCAGCTTCAATTTAGGCGGTCCCGGGGAGCTGTTTTTT
cdr3_aa: CASSFNLGGPGELFF

clone_size: NA
v_call: TRBV4-1
d_call: NA
j_call: TRBJ2-1
cdr3_nt: TGCGCCAGCAGCCCCCAAGTGGGTGGGGGGATATACAATGAGCAGTTCTTC
cdr3_aa: CASSPQVGGGIYNEQFF

clone_size: NA
v_call: TRBV7-2
d_call: NA
j_call: TRBJ2-2
cdr3_nt: TGTGCCAGCAGCTTACGGCGAAGCGGTAACACCGGGGAGCTGTTTTTT
cdr3_aa: CASSLRRSGNTGELFF

clone_size: NA
v_call: TRBV20-1
d_call: TRBD2
j_call: TRBJ2-4
cdr3_nt: TGCAGTGCCGGGGGGATGAATGGGAACATTCAGTACTTC
cdr3_aa: CSAGGMNGNIQYF

clone_size: few
v_call: TRBV7-9
d_call: TRBD2
j_call: TRBJ2-3
cdr3_nt: TGTGCCAGCAGCGTGACTAGCGGACTCACAGATACGCAGTATTTT
cdr3_aa: CASSVTSGLTDTQYF

clone_size: once
v_call: TRBV6-2/TRBV6-3
d_call: NA
j_call: TRBJ2-3
cdr3_nt: TGTGCCAGCTCCATGACTAGAGGCACAGATACGCAGTATTTT
cdr3_aa: CASSMTRGTDTQYF

clone_size: few
v_call: TRBV6-2/TRBV6-3
d_call: NA
j_call: TRBJ2-5
cdr3_nt: TGTGCCAGCAGTTACGGGGCAGGTAAAGGGGGTTACCAAGAGACCCAGTACTTC
cdr3_aa: CASSYGAGKGGYQETQYF